The clone carrying this T cell receptor (beta chain) was counted between two and nine times. The antigen remains unidentified. The germline V gene encodes CDR1 DFQATT and CDR2 SNEGSKA (reference sequence). This CDR3 has 14 amino acids. The trim removed 3 bases at V and 6 bases at J, leaving 6 bases unmatched. TCRdb called the RT-PCR reads again in MiXCR, with one record for every CDR3 protein. The sample shows almost 250,000 distinct CDR3 sequences, 10% to 15% of them seen only once. This sample was taken from a study of response to subunit inactivated influenza vaccine. General study points: Each seasonal influenza vaccination, the authors suggested, recruits few new T cells.

The source was non-naive T cells sorted from PBMCs, collected 14 to 15 days before vaccination. The chain recombines TRBV20-1 with TRBJ2-1, with 9 bases fitting TRBD2. The receptor was isolated from a man aged 50-59 years who received an inactivated influenza vaccine. CDR3 nucleotide sequence: TGCAGTGCTAGTAGGTCTAGCGGGACCAATGAGCAGTTCTTC. The encoded protein is CSASRSSGTNEQFF.